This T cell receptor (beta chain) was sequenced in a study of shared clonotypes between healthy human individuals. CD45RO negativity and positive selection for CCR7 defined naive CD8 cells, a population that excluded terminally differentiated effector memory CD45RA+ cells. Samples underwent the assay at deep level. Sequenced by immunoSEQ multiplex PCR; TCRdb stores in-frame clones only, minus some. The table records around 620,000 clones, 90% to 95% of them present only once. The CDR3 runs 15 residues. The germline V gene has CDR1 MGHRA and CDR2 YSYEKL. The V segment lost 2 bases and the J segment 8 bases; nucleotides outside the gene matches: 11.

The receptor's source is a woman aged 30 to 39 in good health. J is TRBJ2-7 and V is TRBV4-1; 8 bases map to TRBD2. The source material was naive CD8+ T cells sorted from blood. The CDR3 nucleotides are TGCGCCAGCAGCCAAAGCGGGGGCCTTGTGGGGAAGCAGTACTTC. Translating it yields CASSQSGGLVGKQYF.